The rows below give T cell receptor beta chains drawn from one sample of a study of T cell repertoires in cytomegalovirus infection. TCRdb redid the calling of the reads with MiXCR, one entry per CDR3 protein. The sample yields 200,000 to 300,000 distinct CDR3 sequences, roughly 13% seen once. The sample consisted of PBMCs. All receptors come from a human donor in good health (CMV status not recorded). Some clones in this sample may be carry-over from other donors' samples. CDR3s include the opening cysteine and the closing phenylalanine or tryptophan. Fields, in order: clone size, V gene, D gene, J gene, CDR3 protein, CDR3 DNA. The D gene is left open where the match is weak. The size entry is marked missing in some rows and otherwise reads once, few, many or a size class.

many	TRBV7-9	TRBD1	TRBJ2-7	CASSARQGRGYEQYF	TGTGCCAGCAGCGCCCGACAGGGAAGGGGATACGAGCAGTACTTC
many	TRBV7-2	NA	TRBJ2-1	CASSLDSGSSYNEQFF	TGTGCCAGCAGCTTAGATAGCGGTAGCTCCTACAATGAGCAGTTCTTC
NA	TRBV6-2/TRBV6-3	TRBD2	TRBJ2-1	CASRLLAGESNEQFF	TGTGCCAGCAGATTGCTAGCGGGAGAAAGCAATGAGCAGTTCTTC
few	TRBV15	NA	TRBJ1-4	CATSRARGEKLFF	TGTGCCACCAGCAGGGCGCGAGGTGAAAAACTGTTTTTT
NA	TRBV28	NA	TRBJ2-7	CASSTPGRFSYEQYF	TGTGCCAGCAGTACTCCGGGACGCTTCTCCTACGAGCAGTACTTC
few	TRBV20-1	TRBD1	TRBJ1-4	CSADPVTGSQEKLFF	TGCAGTGCCGACCCCGTGACAGGGAGCCAGGAAAAACTGTTTTTT
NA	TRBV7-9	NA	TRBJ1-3	CASSTTGTSGNTIYF	TGTGCCAGCAGCACAACAGGGACTTCTGGAAACACCATATATTTT
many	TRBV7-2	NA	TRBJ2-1	CASSLMGLINEQFF	TGTGCCAGCAGCTTAATGGGACTGATTAATGAGCAGTTCTTC
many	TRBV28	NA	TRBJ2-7	CASKVKFGEQYF	TGTGCCAGCAAGGTGAAGTTCGGCGAGCAGTACTTC
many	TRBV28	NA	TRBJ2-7	CASSLGTGTYSYEQYF	TGTGCCAGCAGTTTGGGAACCGGGACGTACTCCTACGAGCAGTACTTC
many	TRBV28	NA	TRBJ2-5	CASIGGRRFQETQYF	TGTGCCAGCATTGGGGGTAGACGGTTCCAAGAGACCCAGTACTTC
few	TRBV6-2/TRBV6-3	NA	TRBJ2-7	CASNLVGGYEQYF	TGTGCCAGCAACCTGGTTGGGGGCTACGAGCAGTACTTC
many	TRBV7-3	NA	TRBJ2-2	CASSLRSGAGNTGELFF	TGTGCCAGCAGCTTACGATCAGGGGCCGGGAACACCGGGGAGCTGTTTTTT
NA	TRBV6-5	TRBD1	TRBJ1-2	CASSTGTGGVLGYTF	TGTGCCAGCAGTACCGGGACAGGGGGCGTTCTGGGCTACACCTTC
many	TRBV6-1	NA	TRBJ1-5	CASRNRQASDQPQHF	TGTGCCAGCAGAAATCGACAGGCGTCCGATCAGCCCCAGCATTTT
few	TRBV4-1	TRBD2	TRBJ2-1	CASSQPEAGGPFNEQFF	TGCGCCAGCAGCCAGCCCGAGGCGGGAGGGCCCTTCAATGAGCAGTTCTTC
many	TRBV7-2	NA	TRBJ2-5	CASSLGYSAETQYF	TGTGCCAGCAGCTTAGGATATAGCGCGGAGACCCAGTACTTC
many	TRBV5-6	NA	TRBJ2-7	CASSFGSGSYEQYF	TGTGCCAGCAGCTTTGGGTCCGGCTCCTACGAGCAGTACTTC
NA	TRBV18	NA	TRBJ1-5	CASSPGAIDQPQHF	TGTGCCAGCTCACCCGGCGCGATTGATCAGCCCCAGCATTTT
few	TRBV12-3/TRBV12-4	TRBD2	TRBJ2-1	CASSWERGLAGRNEQFF	TGTGCCAGCAGCTGGGAACGGGGACTAGCGGGGAGGAATGAGCAGTTCTTC
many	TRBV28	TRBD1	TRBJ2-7	CASAGTGVYEQYF	TGTGCCAGCGCCGGGACAGGGGTCTACGAGCAGTACTTC
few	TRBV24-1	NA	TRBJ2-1	CATSDSWDVGQFF	TGTGCCACCAGTGATTCCTGGGACGTCGGGCAGTTCTTC
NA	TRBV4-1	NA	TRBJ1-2	CASSQGDTYGYTF	TGCGCCAGCAGCCAAGGGGACACCTATGGCTACACCTTC
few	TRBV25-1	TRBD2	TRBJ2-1	CASSAAAGGRNEQFF	TGTGCCAGCAGCGCAGCAGCGGGAGGGCGGAATGAGCAGTTCTTC
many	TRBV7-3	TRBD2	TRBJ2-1	CASSFGLAGGVNEQFF	TGTGCCAGCAGCTTCGGACTAGCGGGAGGTGTCAATGAGCAGTTCTTC
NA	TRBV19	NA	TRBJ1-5	CASSMTQRPYQPQHF	TGTGCCAGTAGTATGACACAGAGGCCGTATCAGCCCCAGCATTTT
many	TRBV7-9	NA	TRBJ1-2	CASSSSTGNEPYGYTF	TGTGCCAGCAGCTCATCGACAGGCAATGAGCCGTATGGCTACACCTTC
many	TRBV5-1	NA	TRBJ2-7	CASSPGSPTDDEQYF	TGCGCCAGCAGCCCGGGTTCCCCAACCGACGACGAGCAGTACTTC
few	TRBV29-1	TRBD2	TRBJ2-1	CSVTILAGTYNEQFF	TGCAGCGTCACAATACTAGCGGGGACCTACAATGAGCAGTTCTTC
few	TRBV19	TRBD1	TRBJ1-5	CASTSIDRGLSNQPQHF	TGTGCCAGTACTTCCATTGACAGGGGGCTTAGCAATCAGCCCCAGCATTTT
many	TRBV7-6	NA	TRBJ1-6	CASSLLDSPLHF	TGTGCCAGCAGCTTGCTTGATTCACCCCTCCACTTT
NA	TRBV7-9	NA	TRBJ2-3	CASSFTRADTQYF	TGTGCCAGCAGCTTCACTAGGGCAGATACGCAGTATTTT
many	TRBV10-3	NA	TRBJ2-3	CAISESIEPHRADTQYF	TGTGCCATCAGTGAGTCTATAGAACCACACAGGGCAGATACGCAGTATTTT
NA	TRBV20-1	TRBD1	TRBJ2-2	CSAWTGVRDGELFF	TGCAGTGCTTGGACAGGGGTCAGGGACGGGGAGCTGTTTTTT
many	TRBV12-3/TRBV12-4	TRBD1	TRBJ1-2	CATIPRQGPYGYTF	TGTGCCACCATACCTAGACAGGGACCCTATGGCTACACCTTC
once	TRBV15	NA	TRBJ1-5	CATNTKTAKGNQPQHF	TGTGCCACCAACACCAAGACAGCAAAGGGCAATCAGCCCCAGCATTTT
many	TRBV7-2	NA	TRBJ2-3	CASSLTPPQYF	TGTGCCAGCAGCCTGACCCCTCCGCAGTATTTT
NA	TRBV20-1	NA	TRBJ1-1	CSARDPRQPNTEAFF	TGCAGTGCTAGAGATCCCCGACAGCCGAACACTGAAGCTTTCTTT
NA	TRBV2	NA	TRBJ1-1	CASSWADTEAFF	TGTGCCAGCAGTTGGGCTGACACTGAAGCTTTCTTT
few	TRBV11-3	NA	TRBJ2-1	CASSLGWDEQFF	TGTGCCAGCAGCCTTGGATGGGATGAGCAGTTCTTC
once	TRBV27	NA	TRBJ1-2	CASSSSGTLFRYTF	TGTGCCAGCAGTTCCTCCGGGACTTTGTTCCGGTACACCTTC
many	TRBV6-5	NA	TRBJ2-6	CASSYFFAGANVLTF	TGTGCCAGCAGTTACTTTTTTGCTGGGGCCAACGTCCTGACTTTC
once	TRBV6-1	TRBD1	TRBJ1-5	CASSATGDYQPQHF	TGTGCCAGCAGTGCTACAGGGGACTACCAGCCCCAGCATTTT
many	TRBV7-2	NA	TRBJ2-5	CASSPHPPGLKQETQYF	TGTGCCAGCAGCCCACACCCTCCCGGACTAAAACAAGAGACCCAGTACTTC
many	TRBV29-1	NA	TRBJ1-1	CSVGSGEWAEAFF	TGCAGCGTTGGGTCAGGGGAATGGGCTGAAGCTTTCTTT
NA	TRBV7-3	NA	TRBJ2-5	CASSPQGGAGETQYF	TGTGCCAGCAGCCCCCAGGGGGGGGCTGGGGAGACCCAGTACTTC
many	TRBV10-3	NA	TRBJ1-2	CAIGNILLANYGYTF	TGTGCCATCGGAAACATTCTTCTTGCTAACTATGGCTACACCTTC
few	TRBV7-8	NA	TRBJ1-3	CASSPWGASGNTIYF	TGTGCCAGCAGTCCCTGGGGGGCGTCTGGAAACACCATATATTTT
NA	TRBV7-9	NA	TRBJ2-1	CASASLGLDEQFF	TGTGCCAGCGCCTCTCTGGGGCTAGATGAGCAGTTCTTC